Below, 8 T cell receptor beta chains from the same sample are listed, as sequenced in a study of T cells in Graves' hyperthyroidism and ophthalmopathy. From RNA transcripts, TCR beta CDR3 regions were amplified. The study used the HTBI primer set for a first-round RT-PCR of the TCR CDR3. Each CDR3 protein is one row after TCRdb ran MiXCR on the multiplex PCR reads. The table records 200,000 to 250,000 distinct CDR3 sequences, less than 20% of them present only once. The specimen sequenced was blood. These receptors were collected from a woman aged 18-29 years with Graves' ophthalmopathy.

V is TRBV28 and J is TRBJ2-1, with TRBD1 identical over 11 bases. Germline V CDR1 and CDR2: MDHEN, SYDVKM. The V and J ends lost 7 bases and 10 bases, in that order; junction bases with no gene match: 12. This CDR3 has 15 amino acids. The CDR3 region has the DNA TGTGCCAGCAACCCAACGGTGAGGACAGGGGGCGAGCAGTTCTTC. Translated: CASNPTVRTGGEQFF.

In its sample, this clonotype was seen many times. V gene TRBV30 combines with J gene TRBJ1-1, with 11 positions matching TRBD1. The trim removed 2 bases at V and 9 bases at J, leaving 14 bases unmatched. The CDR3 runs to 16 residues. Germline-derived CDR1 and CDR2 are GTSNPN and SVGIG (reference sequence). The CDR3 spells CAWSYTRTGGVQQAFF. As DNA, the CDR3 is TGTGCCTGGAGTTACACTCGGACAGGGGGCGTGCAGCAAGCTTTCTTT.

This clonotype has ten or more counts. The chain is built from TRBV12-3 or TRBV12-4 and TRBJ1-2, with a weak D call TRBD1 (5 bases). V was trimmed by 6 bases and J by 7 bases, leaving 27 bases between them. The CDR3 is 17 amino acids. For the CDR3, the DNA is TGTGCCAGCAGCATGACACCCGGGGCGTCCCCAGTTGGTGGCTACACCTTC. Amino acid sequence: CASSMTPGASPVGGYTF.

The sample holds many counts of this clonotype. This chain links TRBV7-9 with TRBJ2-5, with no clear D. The CDR3 is 14 residues long. V was shortened by 5 bases and J by 0 bases, with 10 bases between the two germline ends. Germline-derived CDR1 and CDR2 are SEHNR and FQNEAQ (reference sequence). The CDR3, as DNA: TGTGCCAGCAGCGTGAGAGTGTACCAAGAGACCCAGTACTTC. Translated, it gives CASSVRVYQETQYF.

The chain is built from TRBV28 and TRBJ1-2, with 9 bases that match TRBD1. Germline loops: CDR1 MDHEN, CDR2 SYDVKM. This CDR3 is 15 amino acids long. V gave up 5 bases and J gave up 7 bases; unmatched junction bases: 11. As DNA, the CDR3 is TGTGCCAGCAGTCAATGGGACAGGGAGATGAGTGGCTACACCTTC. Amino acids: CASSQWDREMSGYTF.

The rearrangement uses TRBV28 and TRBJ2-7; 12 positions match TRBD2. This CDR3 has 18 amino acids. Germline CDR1 reads MDHEN; CDR2 reads SYDVKM. V shed 7 bases and J 4 bases; nucleotides not matched to a gene: 17. The CDR3 protein is CASNPTVRTSGVSYEQYF. The CDR3, as DNA: TGTGCCAGCAACCCAACGGTGAGGACTAGCGGGGTCTCTTACGAGCAGTACTTC.

This chain links TRBV12-3 or TRBV12-4 with TRBJ2-5; 11 nucleotides agree with TRBD2. The CDR3 is 14 residues long. V trimming: 4 bases; J trimming: 4 bases; junction bases outside the gene matches: 2. The CDR3 DNA sequence: TGTGCCAGCAGTTCGGGACTAGCGGCAGAGACCCAGTACTTC. This translates into CASSSGLAAETQYF.

This clonotype was counted many times. J is TRBJ1-5 and V is TRBV12-3 or TRBV12-4, with D tentatively TRBD1 (5 bases). The V end lost 0 bases, the J end lost 7 bases, and 10 bases lay between the germline ends. The CDR3 loop spans 14 amino acids. The CDR3 bases are TGTGCCAGCAGTTTAGCAAGGGGCGGGCAGCCCCAGCATTTT. Its translation is CASSLARGGQPQHF.